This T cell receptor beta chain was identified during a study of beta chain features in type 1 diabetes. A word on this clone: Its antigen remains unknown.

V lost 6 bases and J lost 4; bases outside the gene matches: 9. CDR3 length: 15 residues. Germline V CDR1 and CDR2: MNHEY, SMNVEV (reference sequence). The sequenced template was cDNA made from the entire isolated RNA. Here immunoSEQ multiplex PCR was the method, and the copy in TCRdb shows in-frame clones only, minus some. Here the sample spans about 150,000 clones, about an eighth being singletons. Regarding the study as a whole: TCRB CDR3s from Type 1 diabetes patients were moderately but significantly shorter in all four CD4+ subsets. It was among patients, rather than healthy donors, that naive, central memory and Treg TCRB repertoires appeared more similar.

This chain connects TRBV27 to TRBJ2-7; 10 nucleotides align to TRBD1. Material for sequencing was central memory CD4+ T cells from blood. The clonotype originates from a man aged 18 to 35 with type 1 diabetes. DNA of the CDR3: TGTGCCAGCAGCAGAAGACCGGGACAGGGGTACGAGCAGTACTTC. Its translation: CASSRRPGQGYEQYF.